This is a list of T cell receptor beta chains from one sample in a study of shared clonotypes between healthy human individuals. Profiling relied on immunoSEQ multiplex PCR, and the TCRdb table lists in-frame clones only, not all of them. This sample has around 1,000,000 clones, with about 80% found just once. The sequenced material came from memory CD4+ T cells from PBMCs. These receptor sequences come from a man aged 18 to 29 in good health. Some clones in this sample may be carry-over from other donors' samples. The CDR3 runs from the conserved cysteine through the conserved F or W. D genes are given only for firm matches. Size is stated for part of the rows, as once, few or many counts, or as a class when the clone is expanded.

d_call	v_call	clone_size	j_call	cdr3_aa	cdr3_nt
TRBD2	TRBV5-1	.	TRBJ2-2	CASSSVAGKTGELFF	TGCGCCAGCAGCTCCGTAGCGGGAAAAACCGGGGAGCTGTTTTTT
.	TRBV5-1	few	TRBJ2-5	CASSGGPHQETQYF	TGCGCCAGCAGCGGCGGACCCCACCAAGAGACCCAGTACTTC
TRBD1	TRBV4-3	.	TRBJ2-1	CASSQDRGQGRGYNEQFF	TGCGCCAGCAGCCAAGATAGGGGGCAGGGGAGAGGGTACAATGAGCAGTTCTTC
TRBD2	TRBV28	.	TRBJ2-7	CASSPVAGTYEQYF	TGTGCCAGCAGTCCCGTAGCGGGAACTTACGAGCAGTACTTC
.	TRBV11-2	few	TRBJ2-7	CASSRDVLPLSREQYF	TGTGCCAGCAGCCGGGACGTCCTACCTCTCTCGCGGGAGCAGTACTTC
.	TRBV6-5	.	TRBJ1-1	CASSRGLLNTEAFF	TGTGCCAGCAGCCGGGGCTTGCTGAACACTGAAGCTTTCTTT
.	TRBV30	.	TRBJ1-2	CAWSQGREGYTF	TGTGCCTGGAGTCAGGGGCGTGAAGGCTACACCTTC
.	TRBV27	.	TRBJ2-7	CASSFSTGSSYEQYF	TGTGCCAGCAGTTTTAGCACAGGGAGCTCCTACGAGCAGTACTTC
.	TRBV28	.	TRBJ1-1	CASAPAGAGSEAFF	TGTGCCAGCGCCCCCGCGGGGGCAGGTTCTGAAGCTTTCTTT
.	TRBV5-1	.	TRBJ2-5	CASSLITQEGETQYF	TGCGCCAGCAGCTTGATTACCCAAGAGGGAGAGACCCAGTACTTC
.	TRBV9	.	TRBJ2-3	CASSVSWGHVTQYF	TGTGCCAGCAGCGTATCGTGGGGGCATGTTACGCAGTATTTT
TRBD2	TRBV11-3	.	TRBJ2-1	CASQGGHNNEQFF	TGTGCCAGCCAGGGAGGGCATAACAATGAGCAGTTCTTC
TRBD2	TRBV2	many	TRBJ2-1	CASSEPGRPGLAGGFSYNEQFF	TGTGCCAGCAGTGAACCAGGACGCCCGGGACTAGCGGGAGGTTTCTCCTACAATGAGCAGTTCTTC
.	TRBV29-1	once	TRBJ2-3	CSVEESPRPTDTQYF	TGCAGCGTTGAAGAGTCGCCGAGACCCACAGATACGCAGTATTTT
.	TRBV7-3	.	TRBJ2-1	CASSLKSPSSYNEQFF	TGTGCCAGCAGCTTAAAATCCCCGAGCTCCTACAATGAGCAGTTCTTC
TRBD2	TRBV7-2	many	TRBJ2-1	CASSLGLAVSYNEQFF	TGTGCCAGCAGCTTAGGTCTAGCGGTCTCCTACAATGAGCAGTTCTTC
TRBD1	TRBV4-1	many	TRBJ1-1	CASSQTGQDTEAFF	TGCGCCAGCAGCCAAACGGGACAGGACACTGAAGCTTTCTTT
.	TRBV5-1	.	TRBJ2-5	CASSLGPGALETQYF	TGCGCCAGCAGCTTGGGACCAGGGGCATTGGAGACCCAGTACTTC
.	TRBV29-1	.	TRBJ1-2	CSVDTGTWGTF	TGCAGCGTCGATACAGGGACGTGGGGTACCTTC
.	TRBV15	few	TRBJ1-2	CATHNPPRQGGPAYGYTF	TGTGCCACCCACAACCCGCCGAGGCAGGGTGGTCCAGCCTATGGCTACACCTTC
TRBD2	TRBV7-9	.	TRBJ2-3	CASSWRLAGDITDTQYF	TGTGCCAGCAGCTGGCGGCTAGCGGGAGACATCACAGATACGCAGTATTTT
.	TRBV7-9	.	TRBJ1-2	CASSPWDRYYGYTF	TGTGCCAGCAGCCCGTGGGACCGATACTATGGCTACACCTTC
TRBD1	TRBV7-8	.	TRBJ2-7	CASSLPGQGLVRGYEQYF	TGTGCCAGCAGCTTACCGGGACAGGGGTTAGTCCGTGGTTACGAGCAGTACTTC
TRBD1	TRBV28	.	TRBJ2-7	CASTPGTGSEQYF	TGTGCCAGCACCCCCGGGACAGGGAGCGAGCAGTACTTC
TRBD1	TRBV27	.	TRBJ1-1	CASSLRQGARGSTEAFF	TGTGCCAGCAGTTTACGGCAGGGGGCAAGGGGGAGCACTGAAGCTTTCTTT
TRBD1	TRBV28	.	TRBJ1-3	CASSLSAGGYPSGNTIYF	TGTGCCAGCAGTTTATCGGCAGGGGGCTACCCCTCTGGAAACACCATATATTTT
.	TRBV10-3	.	TRBJ1-2	CAISEPSKRNRVRELYGYTF	TGTGCCATCAGTGAGCCAAGCAAGCGGAATCGGGTGCGGGAACTATATGGCTACACCTTC
TRBD2	TRBV19	.	TRBJ2-3	CASTPGWGLAGVGAILTDTQYF	TGTGCCAGTACCCCGGGTTGGGGACTAGCGGGAGTTGGGGCTATCCTCACAGATACGCAGTATTTT
.	TRBV5-1	.	TRBJ2-1	CASSLEFRYGNEQFF	TGCGCCAGCAGCTTGGAGTTTAGGTATGGCAATGAGCAGTTCTTC
.	TRBV18	.	TRBJ1-3	CASSPGVSGNTIYF	TGTGCCAGCTCACCGGGGGTTTCTGGAAACACCATATATTTT
.	TRBV6-6	.	TRBJ1-5	CASRDGTGNSNQPQHF	TGTGCCAGCAGGGACGGGACGGGAAATAGCAATCAGCCCCAGCATTTT
TRBD1	TRBV6-1	.	TRBJ1-2	CATAFQGAYGYTF	TGTGCCACCGCCTTTCAGGGGGCGTATGGCTACACCTTC
.	TRBV7-9	.	TRBJ1-4	CASSLSRQGNEKLFF	TGTGCCAGCAGCTTGTCTCGGCAGGGAAATGAAAAACTGTTTTTT
TRBD1	TRBV5-6	few	TRBJ2-3	CASRVKGAVGDTQYF	TGTGCCAGCAGGGTTAAGGGGGCGGTAGGGGATACGCAGTATTTT
.	TRBV2	.	TRBJ2-7	CASSPPETSYEQYF	TGTGCCAGCAGCCCCCCCGAGACTTCCTACGAGCAGTACTTC
.	TRBV28	.	TRBJ1-2	CASSARGSPAEYGYTF	TGTGCCAGCAGCGCCCGGGGATCTCCAGCTGAATATGGCTACACCTTC
.	TRBV21-1	.	TRBJ1-5	CATEWSRPQHF	TGTGCCACCGAGTGGTCAAGGCCCCAGCATTTT
.	TRBV27	once	TRBJ2-1	CASSLRGRGGGKKVNEQFF	TGTGCCAGCAGTTTAAGGGGGCGTGGGGGCGGGAAGAAAGTAAATGAGCAGTTCTTC
.	TRBV6-5	.	TRBJ2-1	CASRSSDNEQFF	TGTGCCAGCAGGAGTAGCGACAATGAGCAGTTCTTC
.	TRBV30	.	TRBJ2-2	CAWSLDTGELFF	TGTGCCTGGAGTTTGGACACCGGGGAGCTGTTTTTT
.	TRBV28	.	TRBJ2-7	CASSIRSLEQYF	TGTGCCAGCAGCATCCGGTCTCTCGAGCAGTACTTC
.	TRBV10-3	.	TRBJ1-3	CAISEGGSSTIYF	TGTGCCATCAGTGAGGGAGGCAGCTCGACCATATATTTT
TRBD2	TRBV11-2	.	TRBJ2-1	CASSITSGGYNEQFF	TGTGCCAGCAGCATAACTAGCGGGGGATACAATGAGCAGTTCTTC
TRBD2	TRBV6-1	.	TRBJ2-7	CASISAGTREQYF	TGTGCCAGCATTTCGGCCGGGACTAGGGAGCAGTACTTC
.	TRBV18	.	TRBJ1-1	CASSPPTENNPEAFF	TGTGCCAGCTCACCCCCGACAGAGAATAATCCTGAAGCTTTCTTT
.	TRBV2	.	TRBJ1-5	CASVRTVSNQPQHF	TGTGCCAGCGTTAGGACGGTGAGCAATCAGCCCCAGCATTTT
.	TRBV5-1	.	TRBJ1-2	CASSLEADYGYTF	TGCGCCAGCAGCTTGGAGGCAGACTATGGCTACACCTTC
TRBD1	TRBV10-3	.	TRBJ1-5	CAVRTGDQPQHF	TGTGCCGTCCGGACAGGAGATCAGCCCCAGCATTTT
.	TRBV10-3	.	TRBJ2-3	CASKGGDTDTQYF	TGTGCCAGCAAGGGGGGGGACACAGATACGCAGTATTTT
.	TRBV7-2	.	TRBJ2-1	CASSLVAGPLSYNEQFF	TGTGCCAGCAGCTTAGTGGCGGGCCCCCTCTCCTACAATGAGCAGTTCTTC
.	TRBV11-3	.	TRBJ1-1	CASSGVGVTEAFF	TGTGCCAGCAGCGGAGTGGGGGTCACTGAAGCTTTCTTT
.	TRBV5-1	.	TRBJ1-2	CASSLDPANYGYTF	TGCGCCAGCAGCTTGGATCCAGCTAACTATGGCTACACCTTC
TRBD1	TRBV25-1	few	TRBJ1-4	CASRDRAGNEKLFF	TGTGCCAGCAGGGACAGGGCGGGGAATGAAAAACTGTTTTTT
.	TRBV7-2	few	TRBJ1-1	CASSFLGQSNTEAFF	TGTGCCAGCAGCTTTTTAGGACAGTCGAACACTGAAGCTTTCTTT